This is a list of T cell receptor beta chains from one sample in a study of blood T cell repertoires in COVID-19. TCRdb keeps only in-frame clones here, not all; method: immunoSEQ multiplex PCR. The sample records roughly 43,000 clones, less than 70% being singletons. Sequenced sample: peripheral blood. The receptors shown here come from a man aged 80 or over with acute or convalescent COVID-19. The CDR3 runs from the conserved cysteine through the conserved F or W. D genes are given only for firm matches. Clone size is stated in some rows and not others, as once, few, many or a class when expanded.

V gene	clone size	J gene	D gene	CDR3 protein	CDR3 DNA
TRBV4-3	.	TRBJ2-5	.	CASSQALGGMGTTQYF	TGCGCCAGCAGCCAAGCCCTAGGAGGGATGGGGACGACCCAGTACTTC
TRBV6-6	few	TRBJ1-6	TRBD1	CASSYGGTGESPLHF	TGTGCCAGCAGTTATGGCGGGACAGGAGAATCACCCCTCCACTTT
TRBV10-3	few	TRBJ2-1	TRBD1	CAIGSGTGRYNEQFF	TGTGCCATCGGTTCCGGGACAGGGCGTTACAATGAGCAGTTCTTC
TRBV18	.	TRBJ2-7	.	CASSQSNSRGFNEQYF	TGTGCCAGCTCACAGTCCAACAGTCGGGGGTTCAACGAGCAGTACTTC
TRBV7-2	.	TRBJ1-5	TRBD1	CASSPPRGQGANQPQHF	TGTGCCAGCAGCCCCCCCCGCGGACAGGGGGCTAATCAGCCCCAGCATTTT
TRBV7-2	.	TRBJ1-5	.	CASSLMAGTNQPQHF	TGTGCCAGCAGCTTAATGGCAGGTACTAATCAGCCCCAGCATTTT
TRBV7-7	.	TRBJ2-2	TRBD2	CASSLADPGLAGGLETGELFF	TGTGCCAGCAGCTTAGCGGACCCGGGACTAGCGGGAGGGTTGGAGACCGGGGAGCTGTTTTTT
TRBV18	.	TRBJ2-7	TRBD2	CASSPVSRAIAGEPPEQYF	TGTGCCAGCTCACCAGTTTCTCGAGCAATAGCGGGAGAACCGCCAGAGCAGTACTTC
TRBV9	few	TRBJ2-5	TRBD1	CASSALTGGGETQYF	TGTGCCAGCAGCGCCCTGACAGGGGGCGGGGAGACCCAGTACTTC
TRBV9	.	TRBJ2-6	TRBD1	CASSPRDSVSGANVLTF	TGTGCCAGCAGCCCGAGGGACAGTGTCTCTGGGGCCAACGTCCTGACTTTC
TRBV14	.	TRBJ2-1	TRBD1	CASSLNRGSEQFF	TGTGCCAGCAGCCTAAACAGGGGGAGTGAGCAGTTCTTC
TRBV9	.	TRBJ2-1	TRBD2	CASSVAETSGVYNEQFF	TGTGCCAGCAGCGTAGCTGAGACTAGCGGGGTATACAATGAGCAGTTCTTC
TRBV5-1	.	TRBJ1-1	.	CASSGHGNTEAFF	TGCGCCAGCAGCGGACACGGGAACACTGAAGCTTTCTTT
TRBV3-1/TRBV3-2	.	TRBJ2-5	.	CASSQGIAKETQYF	TGTGCCAGCAGCCAAGGAATAGCTAAAGAGACCCAGTACTTC
TRBV5-4	.	TRBJ1-1	TRBD1	CASSMGQGRLNTEAFF	TGTGCCAGCAGCATGGGACAGGGGAGGTTGAACACTGAAGCTTTCTTT
TRBV19	.	TRBJ2-7	.	CASSNLGSYEQYF	TGTGCCAGTAGTAACCTCGGCTCCTACGAGCAGTACTTC
TRBV6-5	.	TRBJ2-3	.	CASRPEGTSTDTQYF	TGTGCCAGCCGACCCGAGGGAACTAGCACAGATACGCAGTATTTT
TRBV7-2	.	TRBJ1-2	TRBD1	CASSGRDRAGYTF	TGTGCCAGCAGCGGCCGGGACAGGGCTGGCTACACCTTC
TRBV5-1	.	TRBJ2-2	TRBD1	CASRTGTGDTGELFF	TGCGCCAGCAGAACGGGGACAGGGGACACCGGGGAGCTGTTTTTT
TRBV7-6	.	TRBJ2-2	TRBD2	CASSLTTSGGTLTGELFF	TGTGCCAGCAGCTTAACCACTAGCGGGGGGACTCTCACCGGGGAGCTGTTTTTT
TRBV7-8	.	TRBJ2-7	TRBD1	CASSPHGGQGSREQYF	TGTGCCAGCAGCCCCCACGGGGGACAGGGGTCCCGCGAGCAGTACTTC
TRBV5-1	.	TRBJ1-4	.	CASSPEVLNEKLFF	TGCGCCAGCAGCCCGGAGGTACTTAATGAAAAACTGTTTTTT
TRBV10-2	.	TRBJ2-6	TRBD2	CASRGLAGPGANVLTF	TGCGCCAGCCGGGGACTAGCGGGACCTGGGGCCAACGTCCTGACTTTC
TRBV30	few	TRBJ1-2	TRBD1	CAWSYRGRGYTF	TGTGCCTGGAGTTACAGGGGCCGTGGCTACACCTTC